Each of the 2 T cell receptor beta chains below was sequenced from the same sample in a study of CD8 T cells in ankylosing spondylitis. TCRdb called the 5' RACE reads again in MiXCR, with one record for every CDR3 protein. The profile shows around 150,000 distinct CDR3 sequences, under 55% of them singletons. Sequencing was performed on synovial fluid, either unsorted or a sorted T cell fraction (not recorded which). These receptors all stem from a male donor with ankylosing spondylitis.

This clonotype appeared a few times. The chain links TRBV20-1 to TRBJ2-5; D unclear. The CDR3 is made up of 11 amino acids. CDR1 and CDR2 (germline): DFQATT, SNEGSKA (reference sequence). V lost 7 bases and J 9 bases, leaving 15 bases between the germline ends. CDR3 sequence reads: CSVAASLPQYF. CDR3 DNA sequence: TGCAGTGTGGCGGCCTCGTTGCCCCAGTACTTC.

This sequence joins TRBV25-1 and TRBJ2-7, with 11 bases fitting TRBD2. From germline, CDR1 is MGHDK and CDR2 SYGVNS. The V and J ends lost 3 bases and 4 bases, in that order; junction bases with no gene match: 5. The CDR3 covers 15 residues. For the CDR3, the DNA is TGTGCCAGCAGTGACTTAGCGGGAGGGGATTACGAGCAGTACTTC. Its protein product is CASSDLAGGDYEQYF.